Shown below are 26 T cell receptor beta chains from a single sample sequenced in a study of cytomegalovirus exposure and HLA in healthy donors. The PCR made use of 60 Vbeta and 13 Jbeta primers. The repertoire was sequenced with immunoSEQ multiplex PCR; TCRdb's copy has only in-frame clones and lacks some. In the table there are roughly 170,000 clones, 80% of which are singletons. Sequenced material: PBMCs. The receptors shown here come from a young man in good health and CMV-seropositive.

This sequence joins TRBV19 and TRBJ2-7; maybe TRBD2 (5 bases). CDR1 LNHDA and CDR2 SQIVND come from the germline V gene (reference sequence). V was pared by 5 bases and J by 5 bases, with 19 bases between. The CDR3 is 15 amino acids. CDR3 DNA: TGTGCCAGTAGTGTTAAACTAGAATCTCACCACGAGCAGTACTTC. It encodes CASSVKLESHHEQYF.

The V gene is TRBV15, the J gene TRBJ1-6; weak D call: TRBD1 (6 bases). Trimming shortened V by 2 bases and J by 9 bases, and 14 bases separated the two germline ends. Looked up from germline, CDR1 is LNHNV and CDR2 is YYDKDF (reference sequence). The CDR3 is made up of 15 amino acids. DNA for the CDR3: TGTGCCACCAGCAGACCGGACAGTCGTCTTTCACCCCTCCACTTT. Encoded protein: CATSRPDSRLSPLHF.

The chain is built from TRBV2 and TRBJ1-4; D gene unclear. This CDR3 spans 13 amino acids. With 4 bases removed from V and 0 bases from J, the gap between germline ends came to 3 bases. Germline CDR1 SNHLY, CDR2 FYNNEI. The CDR3 DNA sequence: TGTGCCAGCAGTGTAGCAACTAATGAAAAACTGTTTTTT. The encoded protein is CASSVATNEKLFF.

The J gene is TRBJ2-5, the V gene TRBV5-1; 12 bases line up with TRBD2. Unmatched junction bases numbered 5, after V lost 4 bases and J lost 4 bases. CDR1 is SGHRS, CDR2 YFSETQ, per germline. This CDR3 region has 15 residues. This CDR3 is CASSELTSGRETQYF. CDR3 in DNA: TGCGCCAGCAGCGAATTGACTAGCGGGAGAGAGACCCAGTACTTC.

CDR3 loop: CASSSIQGNTEAFF. The CDR3, as DNA: TGTGCCAGCAGCTCTATACAGGGAAACACTGAAGCTTTCTTT. The V gene is TRBV7-9, the J gene TRBJ1-1, with TRBD1 as a possible D gene (6 bases). The CDR3 runs to 14 residues. The germline V gene has CDR1 SEHNR and CDR2 FQNEAQ (reference sequence). The ends were cut back, 4 bases at V and 2 bases at J, with 11 bases in the middle.

This clone was picked up a small number of times. The chain has TRBV5-1 and TRBJ2-3, with 9 bases lining up with TRBD1. This CDR3 has 18 amino acids. Trimming took 4 bases from V and 3 from J; bases not matched to a gene: 15. CDR1 is SGHRS and CDR2 is YFSETQ in the germline V gene. The CDR3 region has the DNA TGCGCCAGCAGCCTAGGTGGGTGGACAGGGGACGTGACAGATACGCAGTATTTT. It specifies CASSLGGWTGDVTDTQYF.

The chain is built from TRBV11-3 and TRBJ2-7, with no clear D. Trimming removed 0 bases at V and 5 bases at J, with 5 bases between. The CDR3 runs to 12 residues. Germline V CDR1 and CDR2: SGHNT, YENEEA. CDR3 DNA sequence: TGTGCCAGCAGCTTAGATCGGGACGAGCAGTACTTC. This codes for CASSLDRDEQYF.

This chain connects TRBV7-9 to TRBJ2-1, with TRBD2 matching over 14 bases. The CDR3 is 16 amino acids. V shed 5 bases and J 4 bases; nucleotides not matched to a gene: 4. Germline lookup yields CDR1 SEHNR and CDR2 FQNEAQ (reference sequence). CDR3 DNA sequence: TGTGCCAGCAGCACGACTAGCGGGGGGGGGTACAATGAGCAGTTCTTC. Protein: CASSTTSGGGYNEQFF.

This clone was observed once. The rearrangement links TRBV27 to TRBJ2-3, with 9 bases identical to TRBD2. The CDR3 runs 17 residues. Germline V CDR1 and CDR2: MNHEY, SMNVEV (reference sequence). V trimming: 4 bases; J trimming: 4 bases; junction bases outside the gene matches: 12. The CDR3 sequence: CASSSPLAGEMSDTQYF. The CDR3 DNA follows: TGTGCCAGCAGTTCGCCCTTAGCGGGAGAAATGTCAGATACGCAGTATTTT.

Written as DNA, the CDR3 is TGTGCCATCAGTGAGTCGATCTGGGACAGGGATAGCGGGAAGGCCTACGAGCAGTACTTC. Protein product: CAISESIWDRDSGKAYEQYF. The chain combines TRBV10-3 with TRBJ2-7, with a weak D call TRBD1 (9 bases). The ends were cut back, 0 bases at V and 2 bases at J, with 26 bases in the middle. The CDR3 runs to 20 residues. Germline values: CDR1 ENHRY, CDR2 SYGVKD.

The rearrangement joins TRBV19 to TRBJ1-5; 7 bases line up with TRBD1. CDR3 size: 13 residues. Germline-derived CDR1 and CDR2 are LNHDA and SQIVND (reference sequence). Germline trimming cut 5 bases from V and 4 bases from J; bases unmatched to any gene: 2. CDR3 protein: CASSVDRNQPQHF. CDR3 nucleotide sequence: TGTGCCAGTAGTGTGGACAGGAATCAGCCCCAGCATTTT.

The J gene is TRBJ1-1, the V gene TRBV4-3; TRBD1 matches at 12 bases. Germline CDR1 reads LGHNA; CDR2 reads YSLEER. J gave up 1 base and V 2 bases, and 11 bases lay outside the gene matches. The CDR3 covers 19 residues. For the CDR3, the DNA is TGCGCCAGCAGCCAAAGGGTTCCGGGACAGGGGGCTGAGAACACTGAAGCTTTCTTT. Translated: CASSQRVPGQGAENTEAFF.

In its sample, this clone was seen once. The V call is TRBV6-6, the J call TRBJ2-1; perhaps TRBD1 as D (5 bases). The germline V gene has CDR1 MNHNY and CDR2 SVGAGI (reference sequence). The ends were cut back, 7 bases at V and 1 base at J, with 11 bases in the middle. The CDR3 spans 14 residues. In DNA form, the CDR3 reads TGTGCCAGCATACCGCAGGGTTCCTACAATGAGCAGTTCTTC. It translates to CASIPQGSYNEQFF.

This clone appeared a single time. The V call is TRBV6-1, the J call TRBJ1-2, with D uncertain. The ends were cut back, 4 bases at V and 3 bases at J, with 12 bases in the middle. Germline loops: CDR1 MNHNS, CDR2 SASEGT. The CDR3 is 14 residues long. The CDR3 protein is CASSAVSKDYGYTF. CDR3 in DNA: TGTGCCAGCAGTGCAGTTAGCAAAGACTATGGCTACACCTTC.

The chain is built from TRBV13 and TRBJ2-3, with 11 bases aligning to TRBD2. In germline, CDR1 is PRHDT, CDR2 FYEKMQ (reference sequence). The junction had 5 bases not matched to a gene; V was cut back by 5 bases and J by 1 base. The CDR3 is made up of 16 amino acids. CDR3 region: CASSPRLAGRTDTQYF. DNA for the CDR3: TGTGCCAGCAGCCCCCGACTAGCGGGGCGCACAGATACGCAGTATTTT.

V usage is TRBV29-1 and J usage is TRBJ2-3; D uncertain. The length of the CDR3 is 11 residues. V lost 8 bases to trimming and J lost 6 bases, with 12 bases between them. CDR1 and CDR2 from the germline V gene are SQVTM and ANQGSEA. CDR3 residues: CSTISVDTQYF. The CDR3 DNA reads TGCAGCACAATCAGCGTCGATACGCAGTATTTT.

This clone came up a few times. This chain joins TRBV6-1 and TRBJ1-2, with D perhaps matching TRBD1 (5 bases). Germline V gives CDR1 MNHNS, CDR2 SASEGT. V was trimmed by 5 bases and J by 8 bases, leaving 12 bases between them. The CDR3 spans 12 residues. CDR3 region: CASSWPDRGYTF. Written as DNA, the CDR3 is TGTGCCAGCAGTTGGCCAGACAGAGGCTACACCTTC.

The rearrangement joins TRBV6-5 to TRBJ2-2; TRBD2 might be the D (6 bases). V was shortened by 8 bases and J by 0 bases, with 10 bases between the two germline ends. CDR1 and CDR2 (germline): MNHEY, SVGAGI. The CDR3 has 14 amino acids. CDR3 sequence reads: CASSGSANTGELFF. The CDR3 DNA reads TGTGCCAGCTCCGGGAGTGCGAACACCGGGGAGCTGTTTTTT.

This chain connects TRBV29-1 to TRBJ2-5; the D gene is possibly TRBD2 (5 bases). The V end lost 7 bases, the J end lost 2 bases, and 8 bases lay between the germline ends. Germline V gives CDR1 SQVTM, CDR2 ANQGSEA. The CDR3 extends over 11 amino acids. CDR3 DNA sequence: TGCAGCGAAGCGGTTCAAGAGACCCAGTACTTC. Protein sequence: CSEAVQETQYF.

The V gene is TRBV19, the J gene TRBJ1-5; TRBD1 might be the D (5 bases). V was shortened by 10 bases and J by 2 bases, with 18 bases between the two germline ends. The CDR3 spans 15 residues. Germline V lookup: CDR1 LNHDA, CDR2 SQIVND (reference sequence). Here the CDR3 DNA reads TGTGCCATCGGGGGAGCAGGCTGGGGCAATCAGCCCCAGCATTTT. This gives the protein CAIGGAGWGNQPQHF.

The chain carries TRBV6-1 and TRBJ2-2; D is possibly TRBD2 (6 bases). There are 14 residues in the CDR3. Trimming stripped 6 bases from V and 6 bases from J, with 14 bases between. In germline, CDR1 is MNHNS, CDR2 SASEGT. The CDR3 DNA is TGTGCCAGCAGGATAGGGTCGGGAGCCGGGGAGCTGTTTTTT. Its translation: CASRIGSGAGELFF.

The rearrangement joins TRBV30 to TRBJ2-1; 10 positions agree with TRBD1. V was pared by 2 bases and J by 6 bases, with 4 bases of the junction left unmatched. The CDR3 is 14 amino acids. Germline CDR1 GTSNPN, CDR2 SVGIG (reference sequence). CDR3 sequence: CAWSLGQGPNEQFF. As DNA, the CDR3 is TGTGCCTGGAGTTTGGGACAGGGGCCCAATGAGCAGTTCTTC.

The chain combines TRBV5-5 with TRBJ2-6; 7 positions match TRBD1. This CDR3 region has 18 residues. The germline CDR1 and CDR2 sequences are SGHKS and YYEKEE (reference sequence). The J segment lost 3 bases and the V segment lost 4 bases, leaving 13 bases of the junction unmatched. This CDR3 is CASSHSGQDAHGANVLTF. The CDR3 DNA reads TGTGCCAGCAGCCACTCCGGACAGGACGCTCATGGGGCCAACGTCCTGACTTTC.

This chain joins TRBV5-1 and TRBJ2-3; 9 bases are a match to TRBD1. V dropped 2 bases and J dropped 7; count of bases not matched to a gene: 14. This CDR3 spans 17 amino acids. The germline V gene has CDR1 SGHRS and CDR2 YFSETQ. The DNA for the CDR3 is TGCGCCAGCAGCTTCGGGGGGTCCGGGACAGGGTCACATACGCAGTATTTT. Its protein is CASSFGGSGTGSHTQYF.

V is TRBV9 and J is TRBJ2-1, with 7 bases that match TRBD2. V shed 0 bases, J shed 3 bases, and the junction held 6 bases outside the gene matches. In germline, CDR1 is SGDLS, CDR2 YYNGEE. The CDR3 length is 16 residues. CDR3 DNA sequence: TGTGCCAGCAGCGTAGAAGGGCGGGGGAGCTACAATGAGCAGTTCTTC. It codes for CASSVEGRGSYNEQFF.

This chain links TRBV5-8 with TRBJ1-2, with a possible D match to TRBD1 (6 bases). From germline, CDR1 is SGHTS and CDR2 YDEGEE. There are 13 residues in the CDR3. Trimming left V 0 bases short and J 7 bases short, with 10 bases between. CDR3 coding DNA: TGTGCCAGCAGCTTGGCAGGGGACGTTGGCTACACCTTC. Amino acids: CASSLAGDVGYTF.